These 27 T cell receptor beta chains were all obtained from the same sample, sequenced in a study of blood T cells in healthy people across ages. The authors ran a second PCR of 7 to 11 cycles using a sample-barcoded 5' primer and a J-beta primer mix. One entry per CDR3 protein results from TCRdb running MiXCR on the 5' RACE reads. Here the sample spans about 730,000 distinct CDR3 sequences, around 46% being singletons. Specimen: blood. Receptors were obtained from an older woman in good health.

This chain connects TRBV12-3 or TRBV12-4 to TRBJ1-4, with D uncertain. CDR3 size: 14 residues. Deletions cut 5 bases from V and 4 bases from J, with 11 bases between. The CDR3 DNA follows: TGTGCCAGCAGTCTGACACCGCTTAATGAAAAACTGTTTTTT. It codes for CASSLTPLNEKLFF.

CDR3 in amino acids: CASSGELLASNEQFF. In nucleotides, the CDR3 is TGTGCCAGCAGTGGAGAGTTGCTAGCCTCCAATGAGCAGTTCTTC. The rearrangement uses TRBV25-1 and TRBJ2-1, with D possibly TRBD2 on 5 matching bases. CDR3 length equals 15 residues. V gave up 4 bases and J gave up 6 bases, with 16 bases separating them. In germline, CDR1 is MGHDK, CDR2 SYGVNS.

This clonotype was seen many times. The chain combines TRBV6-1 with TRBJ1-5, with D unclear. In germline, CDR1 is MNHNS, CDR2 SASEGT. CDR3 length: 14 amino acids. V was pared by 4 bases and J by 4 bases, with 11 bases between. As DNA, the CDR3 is TGTGCCAGCAGTGTCCGGGAAACTAATCAGCCCCAGCATTTT. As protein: CASSVRETNQPQHF.

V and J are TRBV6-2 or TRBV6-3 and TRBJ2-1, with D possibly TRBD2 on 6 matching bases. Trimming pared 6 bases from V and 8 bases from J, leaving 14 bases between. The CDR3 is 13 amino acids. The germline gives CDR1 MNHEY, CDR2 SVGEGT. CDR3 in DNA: TGTGCCAGCAGAAACATCCCGGGGGATGAGCAGTTCTTC. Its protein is CASRNIPGDEQFF.

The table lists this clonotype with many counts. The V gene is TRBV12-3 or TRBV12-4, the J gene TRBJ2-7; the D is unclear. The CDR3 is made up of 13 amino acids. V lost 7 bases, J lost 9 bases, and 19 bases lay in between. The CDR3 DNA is TGTGCCAGCAATATAGGACCCGCCTTAGGGCAGTACTTC. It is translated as CASNIGPALGQYF.

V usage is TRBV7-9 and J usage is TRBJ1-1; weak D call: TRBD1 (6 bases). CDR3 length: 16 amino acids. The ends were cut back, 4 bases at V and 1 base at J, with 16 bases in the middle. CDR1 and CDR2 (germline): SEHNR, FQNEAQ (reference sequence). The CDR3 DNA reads TGTGCCAGCAGCTCTTCTCTGTCAGGGGCGAACACTGAAGCTTTCTTT. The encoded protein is CASSSSLSGANTEAFF.

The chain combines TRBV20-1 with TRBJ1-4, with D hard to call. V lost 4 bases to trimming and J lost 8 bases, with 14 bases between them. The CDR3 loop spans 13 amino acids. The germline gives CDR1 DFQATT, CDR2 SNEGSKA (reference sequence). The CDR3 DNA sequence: TGCAGTGCTACTCGAGTCGGCGGGGAAAAACTGTTTTTT. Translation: CSATRVGGEKLFF.

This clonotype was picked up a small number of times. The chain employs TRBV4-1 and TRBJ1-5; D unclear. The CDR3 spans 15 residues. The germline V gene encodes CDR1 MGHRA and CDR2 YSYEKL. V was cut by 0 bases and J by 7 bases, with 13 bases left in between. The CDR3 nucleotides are TGCGCCAGCAGCCAAGACGACGGTACGAGGCAGCCCCAGCATTTT. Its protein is CASSQDDGTRQPQHF.

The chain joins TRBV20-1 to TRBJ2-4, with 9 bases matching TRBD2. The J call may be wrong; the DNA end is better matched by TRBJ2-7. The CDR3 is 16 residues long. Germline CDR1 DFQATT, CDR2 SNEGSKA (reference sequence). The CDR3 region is CSAPPGLAGVGYEQYF. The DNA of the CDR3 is TGCAGTGCTCCACCGGGCTTAGCGGGAGTGGGATACGAGCAGTACTTC.

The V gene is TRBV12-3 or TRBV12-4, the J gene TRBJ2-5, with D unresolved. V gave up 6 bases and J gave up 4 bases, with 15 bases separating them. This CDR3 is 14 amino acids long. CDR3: CASSPLALRETQYF. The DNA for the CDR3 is TGTGCCAGCAGCCCTTTGGCGCTCCGAGAGACCCAGTACTTC.

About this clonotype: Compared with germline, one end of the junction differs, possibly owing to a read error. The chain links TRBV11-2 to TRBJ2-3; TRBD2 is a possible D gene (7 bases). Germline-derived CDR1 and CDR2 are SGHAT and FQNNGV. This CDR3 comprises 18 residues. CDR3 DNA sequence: TGTTCCAGCAGCTTAGGGATAGGAGGCGGGGGCAGCACAGATACGCAGTATTTT. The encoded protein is CSSSLGIGGGGSTDTQYF. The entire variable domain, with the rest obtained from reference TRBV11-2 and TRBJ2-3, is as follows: EAGVAQSPRYKIIEKRQSVAFWCNPISGHATLYWYQQILGQGPKLLIQFQNNGVVDDSQLPKDRFSAERLKGVDSTLKIQPAKLEDSAVYLCSSSLGIGGGGSTDTQYFGPGTRLTVL.

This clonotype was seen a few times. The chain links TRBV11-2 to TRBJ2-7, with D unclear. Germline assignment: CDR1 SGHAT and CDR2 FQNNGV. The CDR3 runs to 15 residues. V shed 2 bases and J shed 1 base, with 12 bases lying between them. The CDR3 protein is CASSLPTPTSYEQYF. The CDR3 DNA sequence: TGTGCCAGCAGCTTACCAACTCCAACATCCTACGAGCAGTACTTC.

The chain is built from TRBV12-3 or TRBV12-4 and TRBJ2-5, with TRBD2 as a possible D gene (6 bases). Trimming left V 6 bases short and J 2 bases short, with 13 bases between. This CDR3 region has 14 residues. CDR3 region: CASRIPGAQETQYF. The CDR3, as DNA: TGTGCCAGCAGAATACCGGGAGCGCAAGAGACCCAGTACTTC.

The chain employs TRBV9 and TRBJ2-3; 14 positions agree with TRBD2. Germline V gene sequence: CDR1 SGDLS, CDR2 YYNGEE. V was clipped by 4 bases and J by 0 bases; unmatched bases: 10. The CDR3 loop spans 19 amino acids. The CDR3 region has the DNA TGTGCCAGCAGCCCCGGACTAGCGGGAGGCCCACGTAGCACAGATACGCAGTATTTT. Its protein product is CASSPGLAGGPRSTDTQYF. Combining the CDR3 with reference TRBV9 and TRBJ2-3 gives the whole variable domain DSGVTQTPKHLITATGQRVTLRCSPRSGDLSVYWYQQSLDQGLQFLIQYYNGEERAKGNILERFSAQQFPDLHSELNLSSLELGDSALYFCASSPGLAGGPRSTDTQYFGPGTRLTVL.

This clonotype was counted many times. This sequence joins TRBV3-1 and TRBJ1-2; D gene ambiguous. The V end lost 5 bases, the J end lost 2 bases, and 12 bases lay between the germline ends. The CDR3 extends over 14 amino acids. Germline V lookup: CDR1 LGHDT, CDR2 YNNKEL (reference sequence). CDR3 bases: TGTGCCAGCAGCTACGAGGTTGGCAACTATGGCTACACCTTC. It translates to CASSYEVGNYGYTF.

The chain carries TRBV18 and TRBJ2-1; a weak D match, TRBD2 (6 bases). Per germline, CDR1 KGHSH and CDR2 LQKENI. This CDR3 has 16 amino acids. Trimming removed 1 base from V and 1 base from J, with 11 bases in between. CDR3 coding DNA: TGTGCCAGCTCACCACGGCGGGACGGATCCTACAATGAGCAGTTCTTC. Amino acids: CASSPRRDGSYNEQFF.

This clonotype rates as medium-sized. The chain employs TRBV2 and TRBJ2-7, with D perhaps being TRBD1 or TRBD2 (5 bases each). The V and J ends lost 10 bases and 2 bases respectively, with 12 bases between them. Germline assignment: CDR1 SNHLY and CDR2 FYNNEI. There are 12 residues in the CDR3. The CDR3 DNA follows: TGTGCCATCCGGGACGCCGCCTACGAGCAGTACTTC. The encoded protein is CAIRDAAYEQYF.

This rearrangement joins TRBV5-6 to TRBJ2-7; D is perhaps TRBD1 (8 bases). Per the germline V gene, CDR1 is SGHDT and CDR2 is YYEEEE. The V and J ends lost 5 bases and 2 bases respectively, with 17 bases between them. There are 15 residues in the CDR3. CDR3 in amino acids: CASRYRTGTTYEQYF. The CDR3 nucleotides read TGTGCCAGCAGATATCGGACAGGGACTACCTACGAGCAGTACTTC.

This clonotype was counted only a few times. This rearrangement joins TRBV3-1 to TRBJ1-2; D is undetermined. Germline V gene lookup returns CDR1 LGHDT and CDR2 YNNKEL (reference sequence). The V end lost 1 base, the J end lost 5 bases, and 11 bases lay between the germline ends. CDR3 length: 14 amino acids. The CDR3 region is CASSQGWSGYGYTF. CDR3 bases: TGTGCCAGCAGCCAAGGTTGGTCAGGTTATGGCTACACCTTC.

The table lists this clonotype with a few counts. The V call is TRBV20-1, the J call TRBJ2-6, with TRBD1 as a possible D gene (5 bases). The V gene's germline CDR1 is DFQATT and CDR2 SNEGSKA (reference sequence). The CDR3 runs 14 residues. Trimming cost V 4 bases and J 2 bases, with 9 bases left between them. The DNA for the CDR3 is TGCAGTGCTACGCAGGGTGCTGGGGCCAACGTCCTGACTTTC. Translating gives CSATQGAGANVLTF.

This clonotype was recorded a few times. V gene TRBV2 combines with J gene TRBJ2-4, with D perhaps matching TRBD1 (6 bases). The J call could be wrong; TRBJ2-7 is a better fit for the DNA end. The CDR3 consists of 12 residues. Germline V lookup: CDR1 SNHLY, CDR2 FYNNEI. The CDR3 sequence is CASSIGGYEQYF. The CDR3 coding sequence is TGTGCCAGCAGTATAGGGGGATACGAGCAGTACTTC.

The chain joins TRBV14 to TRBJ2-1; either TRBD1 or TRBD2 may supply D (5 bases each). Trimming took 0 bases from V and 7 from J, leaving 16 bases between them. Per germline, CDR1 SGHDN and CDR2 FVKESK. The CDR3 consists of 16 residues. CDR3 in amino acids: CASSQDTGTPGNEQFF. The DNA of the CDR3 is TGTGCCAGCAGCCAAGACACCGGGACCCCTGGGAATGAGCAGTTCTTC.

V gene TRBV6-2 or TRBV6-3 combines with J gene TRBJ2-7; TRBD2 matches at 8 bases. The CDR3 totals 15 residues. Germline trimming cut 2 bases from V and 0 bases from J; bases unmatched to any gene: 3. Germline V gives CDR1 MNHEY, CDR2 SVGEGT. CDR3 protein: CASSYEAGGSYEQYF. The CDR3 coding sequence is TGTGCCAGCAGTTACGAGGCGGGGGGCTCCTACGAGCAGTACTTC.

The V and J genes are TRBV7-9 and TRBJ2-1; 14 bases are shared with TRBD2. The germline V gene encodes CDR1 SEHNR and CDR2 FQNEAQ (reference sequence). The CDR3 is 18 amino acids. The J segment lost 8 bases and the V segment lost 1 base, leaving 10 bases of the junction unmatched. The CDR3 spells CASSLGLSGTSGSYEQFF. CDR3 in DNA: TGTGCCAGCAGCTTAGGGTTATCCGGGACTAGCGGGAGCTATGAGCAGTTCTTC.

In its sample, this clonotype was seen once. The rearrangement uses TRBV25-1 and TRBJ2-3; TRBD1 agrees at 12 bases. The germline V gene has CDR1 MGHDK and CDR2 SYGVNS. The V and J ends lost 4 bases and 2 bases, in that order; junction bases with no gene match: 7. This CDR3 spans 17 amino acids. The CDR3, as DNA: TGTGCCAGCAGTGGGATGGGACAGGGGGCCTCCACAGATACGCAGTATTTT. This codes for CASSGMGQGASTDTQYF.

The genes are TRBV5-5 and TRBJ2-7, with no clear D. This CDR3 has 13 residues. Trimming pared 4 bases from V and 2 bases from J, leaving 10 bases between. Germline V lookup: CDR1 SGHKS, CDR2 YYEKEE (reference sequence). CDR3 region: CASSTDIPYEQYF. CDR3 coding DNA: TGTGCCAGCAGCACCGACATCCCCTACGAGCAGTACTTC. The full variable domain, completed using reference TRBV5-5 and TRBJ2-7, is DAGVTQSPTHLIKTRGQQVTLRCSPISGHKSVSWYQQVLGQGPQFIFQYYEKEERGRGNFPDRFSARQFPNYSSELNVNALLLGDSALYLCASSTDIPYEQYFGPGTRLTVT.

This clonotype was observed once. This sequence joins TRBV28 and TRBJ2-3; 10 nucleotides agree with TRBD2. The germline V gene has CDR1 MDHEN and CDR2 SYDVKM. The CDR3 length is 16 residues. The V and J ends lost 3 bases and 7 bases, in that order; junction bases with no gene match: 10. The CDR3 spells CASSLGGASGRYTQYF. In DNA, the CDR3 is TGTGCCAGCAGTTTGGGGGGGGCTAGCGGGAGATATACGCAGTATTTT.